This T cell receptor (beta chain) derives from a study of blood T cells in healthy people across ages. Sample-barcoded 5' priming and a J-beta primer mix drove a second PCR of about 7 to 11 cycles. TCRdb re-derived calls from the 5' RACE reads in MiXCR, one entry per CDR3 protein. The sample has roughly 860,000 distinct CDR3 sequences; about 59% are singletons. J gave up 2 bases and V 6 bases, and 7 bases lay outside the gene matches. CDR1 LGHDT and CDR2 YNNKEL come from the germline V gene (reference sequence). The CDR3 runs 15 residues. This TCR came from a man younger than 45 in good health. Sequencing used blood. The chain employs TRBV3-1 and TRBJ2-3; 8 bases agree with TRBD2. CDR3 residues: CASSSGVYITDTQYF. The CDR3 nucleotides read TGTGCCAGCAGTAGCGGGGTGTATATCACAGATACGCAGTATTTT.